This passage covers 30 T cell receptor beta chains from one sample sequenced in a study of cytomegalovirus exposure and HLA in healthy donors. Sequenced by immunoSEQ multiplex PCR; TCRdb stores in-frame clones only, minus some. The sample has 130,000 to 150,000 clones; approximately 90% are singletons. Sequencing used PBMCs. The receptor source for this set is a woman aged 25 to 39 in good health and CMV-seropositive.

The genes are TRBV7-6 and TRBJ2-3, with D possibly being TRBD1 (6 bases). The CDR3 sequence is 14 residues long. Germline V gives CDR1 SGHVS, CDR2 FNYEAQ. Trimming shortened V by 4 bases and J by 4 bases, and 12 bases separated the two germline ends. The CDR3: CASSYGTFADTQYF. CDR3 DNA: TGTGCCAGCAGCTACGGGACATTCGCAGATACGCAGTATTTT.

CDR3 in amino acids: CASSLGQAEFYGYTF. Written as DNA, the CDR3 is TGTGCCAGCAGCTTGGGGCAGGCCGAATTTTATGGCTACACCTTC. The chain joins TRBV5-6 to TRBJ1-2; D is undetermined. CDR1 is SGHDT, CDR2 YYEEEE, per germline. The CDR3 is 15 residues long. Trimming removed 0 bases from V and 5 bases from J, with 14 bases in between. The full variable domain, rest sourced from reference TRBV5-6 and TRBJ1-2, is DAGVTQSPTHLIKTRGQQVTLRCSPKSGHDTVSWYQQALGQGPQFIFQYYEEEERQRGNFPDRFSGHQFPNYSSELNVNALLLGDSALYLCASSLGQAEFYGYTFGSGTRLTVV.

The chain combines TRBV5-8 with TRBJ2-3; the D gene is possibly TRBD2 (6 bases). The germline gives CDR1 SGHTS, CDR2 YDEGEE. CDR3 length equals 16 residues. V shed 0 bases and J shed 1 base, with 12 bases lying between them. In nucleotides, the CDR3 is TGTGCCAGCAGCTTGGGGTTAGCGGTACGCACAGATACGCAGTATTTT. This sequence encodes CASSLGLAVRTDTQYF.

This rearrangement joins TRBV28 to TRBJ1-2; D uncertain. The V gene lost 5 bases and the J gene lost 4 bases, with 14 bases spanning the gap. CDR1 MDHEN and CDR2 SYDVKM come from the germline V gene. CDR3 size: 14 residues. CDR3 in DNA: TGTGCCAGCAGTCCACCCCCGGAGGGCTATGGCTACACCTTC. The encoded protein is CASSPPPEGYGYTF.

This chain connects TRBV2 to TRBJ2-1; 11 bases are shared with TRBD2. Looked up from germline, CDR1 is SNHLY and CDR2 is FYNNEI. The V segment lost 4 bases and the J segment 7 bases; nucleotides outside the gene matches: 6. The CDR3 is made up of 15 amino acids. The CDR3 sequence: CASSVSGGAINEQFF. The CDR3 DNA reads TGTGCCAGCAGTGTTAGCGGGGGGGCCATAAATGAGCAGTTCTTC.

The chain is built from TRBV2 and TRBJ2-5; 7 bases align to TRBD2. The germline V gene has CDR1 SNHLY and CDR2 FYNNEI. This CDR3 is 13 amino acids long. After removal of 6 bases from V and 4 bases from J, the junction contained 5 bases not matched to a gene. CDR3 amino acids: CASRGLLRETQYF. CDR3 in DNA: TGTGCCAGCAGGGGACTATTGAGAGAGACCCAGTACTTC.

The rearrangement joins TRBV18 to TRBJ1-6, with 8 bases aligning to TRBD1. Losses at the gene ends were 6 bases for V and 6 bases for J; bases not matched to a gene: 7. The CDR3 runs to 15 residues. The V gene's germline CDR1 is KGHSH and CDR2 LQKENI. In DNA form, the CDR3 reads TGTGCCAGCTCGCCCGCCGACAGGGGTAATTCACCCCTCCACTTT. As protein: CASSPADRGNSPLHF.

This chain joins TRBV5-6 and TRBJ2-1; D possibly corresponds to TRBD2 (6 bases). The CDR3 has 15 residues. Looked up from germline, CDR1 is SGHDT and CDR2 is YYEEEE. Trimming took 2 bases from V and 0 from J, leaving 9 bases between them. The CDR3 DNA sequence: TGTGCCAGCAGCTTTAGCGGACGCTCCTACAATGAGCAGTTCTTC. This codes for CASSFSGRSYNEQFF.

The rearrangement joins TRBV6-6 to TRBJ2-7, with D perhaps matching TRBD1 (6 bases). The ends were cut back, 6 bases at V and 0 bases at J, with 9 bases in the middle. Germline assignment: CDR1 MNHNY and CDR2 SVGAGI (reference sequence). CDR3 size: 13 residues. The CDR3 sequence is CASSPRGSYEQYF. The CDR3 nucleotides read TGTGCCAGCAGCCCCAGGGGCTCCTACGAGCAGTACTTC.

This CDR3 reads CASSWVRGGYTF. The CDR3 DNA follows: TGTGCCAGCAGCTGGGTGCGAGGGGGCTACACCTTC. This chain uses TRBV13 with TRBJ1-2; no firm D call. V shed 4 bases and J shed 8 bases, with 11 bases lying between them. The CDR3 totals 12 residues. Germline-derived CDR1 and CDR2 are PRHDT and FYEKMQ (reference sequence). The full variable domain, with the rest looked up from reference TRBV13 and TRBJ1-2, is AAGVIQSPRHLIKEKRETATLKCYPIPRHDTVYWYQQGPGQDPQFLISFYEKMQSDKGSIPDRFSAQQFSDYHSELNMSSLELGDSALYFCASSWVRGGYTFGSGTRLTVV.

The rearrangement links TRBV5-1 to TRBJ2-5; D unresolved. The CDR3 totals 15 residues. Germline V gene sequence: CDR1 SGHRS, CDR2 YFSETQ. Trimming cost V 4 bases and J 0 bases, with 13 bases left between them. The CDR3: CASSEGTRYQETQYF. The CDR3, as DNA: TGCGCCAGCAGCGAAGGTACGAGGTACCAAGAGACCCAGTACTTC.

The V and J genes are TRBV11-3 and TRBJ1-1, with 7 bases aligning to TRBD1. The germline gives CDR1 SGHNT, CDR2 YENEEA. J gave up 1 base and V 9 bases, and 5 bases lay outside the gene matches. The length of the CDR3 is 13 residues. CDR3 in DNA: TGTGCCAGTGCGACAGGGTCGAACACTGAAGCTTTCTTT. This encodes CASATGSNTEAFF. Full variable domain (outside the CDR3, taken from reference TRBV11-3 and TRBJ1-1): EAGVVQSPRYKIIEKKQPVAFWCNPISGHNTLYWYLQNLGQGPELLIRYENEEAVDDSQLPKDRFSAERLKGVDSTLKIQPAELGDSAVYLCASATGSNTEAFFGQGTRLTVV.

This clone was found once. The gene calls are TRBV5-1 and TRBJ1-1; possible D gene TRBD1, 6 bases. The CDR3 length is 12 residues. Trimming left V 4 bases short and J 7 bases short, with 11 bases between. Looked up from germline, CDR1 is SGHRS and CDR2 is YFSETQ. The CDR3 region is CASSPTGLEAFF. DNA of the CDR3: TGCGCCAGCAGCCCGACAGGACTTGAAGCTTTCTTT. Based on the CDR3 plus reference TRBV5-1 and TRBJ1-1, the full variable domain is KAGVTQTPRYLIKTRGQQVTLSCSPISGHRSVSWYQQTPGQGLQFLFEYFSETQRNKGNFPGRFSGRQFSNSRSEMNVSTLELGDSALYLCASSPTGLEAFFGQGTRLTVV.

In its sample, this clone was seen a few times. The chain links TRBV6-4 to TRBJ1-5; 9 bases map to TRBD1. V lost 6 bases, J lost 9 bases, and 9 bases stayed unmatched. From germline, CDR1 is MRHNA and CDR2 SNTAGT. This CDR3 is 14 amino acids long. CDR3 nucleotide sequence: TGTGCCAGCAGACCCCCGGACAGGGGACGGCCCCAGCATTTT. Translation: CASRPPDRGRPQHF.

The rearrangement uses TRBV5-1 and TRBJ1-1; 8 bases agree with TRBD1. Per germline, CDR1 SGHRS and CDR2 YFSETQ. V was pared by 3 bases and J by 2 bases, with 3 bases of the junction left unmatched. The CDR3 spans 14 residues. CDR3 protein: CASSWTGSNTEAFF. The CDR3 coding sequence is TGCGCCAGCAGCTGGACAGGGAGTAACACTGAAGCTTTCTTT.

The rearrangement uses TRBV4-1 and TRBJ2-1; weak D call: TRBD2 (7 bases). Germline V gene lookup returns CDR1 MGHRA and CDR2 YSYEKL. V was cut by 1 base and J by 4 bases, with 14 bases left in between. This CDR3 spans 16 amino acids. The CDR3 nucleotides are TGCGCCAGCAGCCAAGGGTGGGGGGGCGAGTACAATGAGCAGTTCTTC. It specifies CASSQGWGGEYNEQFF.

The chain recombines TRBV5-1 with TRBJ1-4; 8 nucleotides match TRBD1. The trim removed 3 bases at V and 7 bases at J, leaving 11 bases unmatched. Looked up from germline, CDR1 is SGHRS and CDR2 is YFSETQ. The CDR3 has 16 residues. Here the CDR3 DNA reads TGCGCCAGCAGCTCCGGGACAGGAGTATTAACTGAAAAACTGTTTTTT. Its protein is CASSSGTGVLTEKLFF.

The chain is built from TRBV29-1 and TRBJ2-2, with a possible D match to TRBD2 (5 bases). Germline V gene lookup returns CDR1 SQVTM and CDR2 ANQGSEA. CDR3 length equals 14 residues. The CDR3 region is CSVYPAGHTGELFF. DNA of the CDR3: TGCAGTGTATATCCCGCGGGCCACACCGGGGAGCTGTTTTTT.

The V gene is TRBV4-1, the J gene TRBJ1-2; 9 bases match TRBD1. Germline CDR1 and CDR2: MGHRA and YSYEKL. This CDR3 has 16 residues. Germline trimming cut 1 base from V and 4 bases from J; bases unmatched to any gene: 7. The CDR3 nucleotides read TGCGCCAGCAGCCAAGGGGGGGGACAGGGCAGCTATGGCTACACCTTC. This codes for CASSQGGGQGSYGYTF.

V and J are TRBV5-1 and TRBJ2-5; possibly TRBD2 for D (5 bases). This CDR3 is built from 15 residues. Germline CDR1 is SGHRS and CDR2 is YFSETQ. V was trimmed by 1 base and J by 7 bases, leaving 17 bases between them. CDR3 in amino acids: CASSLISTARGTQYF. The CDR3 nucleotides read TGCGCCAGCAGCTTGATATCCACGGCCCGGGGGACCCAGTACTTC.

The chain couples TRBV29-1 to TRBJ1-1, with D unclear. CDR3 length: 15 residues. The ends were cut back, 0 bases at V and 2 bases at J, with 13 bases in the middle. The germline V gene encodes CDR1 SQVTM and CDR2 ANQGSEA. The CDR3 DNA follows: TGCAGCGTTGAAGATAGCCCCAGCGCAAACACTGAAGCTTTCTTT. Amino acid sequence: CSVEDSPSANTEAFF.

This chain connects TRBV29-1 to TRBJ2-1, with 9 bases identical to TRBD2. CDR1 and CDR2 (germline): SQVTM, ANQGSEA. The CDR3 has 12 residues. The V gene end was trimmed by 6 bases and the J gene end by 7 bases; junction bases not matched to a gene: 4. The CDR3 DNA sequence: TGCAGCGTATCTAGCGGGGTAAATGAGCAGTTCTTC. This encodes CSVSSGVNEQFF.

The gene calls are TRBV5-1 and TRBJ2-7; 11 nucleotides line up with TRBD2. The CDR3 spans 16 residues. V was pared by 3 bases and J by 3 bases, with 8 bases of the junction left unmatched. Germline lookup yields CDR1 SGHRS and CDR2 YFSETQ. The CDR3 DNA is TGCGCCAGCAGCTGGACCCTTAGCGGGGGGGGCTACGAGCAGTACTTC. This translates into CASSWTLSGGGYEQYF.

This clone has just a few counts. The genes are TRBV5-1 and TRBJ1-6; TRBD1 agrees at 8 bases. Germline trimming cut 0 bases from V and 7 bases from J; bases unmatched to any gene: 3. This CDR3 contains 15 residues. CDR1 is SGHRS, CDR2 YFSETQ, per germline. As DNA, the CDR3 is TGCGCCAGCAGCTTGGGATACAGGGGGAATTCACCCCTCCACTTT. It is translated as CASSLGYRGNSPLHF.

CDR3 sequence: CASSGGQGHTGELFF. In DNA form, the CDR3 reads TGCGCCAGCAGCGGGGGACAGGGTCACACCGGGGAGCTGTTTTTT. The chain is built from TRBV5-1 and TRBJ2-2, with 9 bases aligning to TRBD1. Germline CDR1 SGHRS, CDR2 YFSETQ. CDR3 length: 15 residues. V lost 4 bases, J lost 3 bases, and 4 bases stayed unmatched. Full variable domain (missing parts from reference TRBV5-1 and TRBJ2-2): KAGVTQTPRYLIKTRGQQVTLSCSPISGHRSVSWYQQTPGQGLQFLFEYFSETQRNKGNFPGRFSGRQFSNSRSEMNVSTLELGDSALYLCASSGGQGHTGELFFGEGSRLTVL.

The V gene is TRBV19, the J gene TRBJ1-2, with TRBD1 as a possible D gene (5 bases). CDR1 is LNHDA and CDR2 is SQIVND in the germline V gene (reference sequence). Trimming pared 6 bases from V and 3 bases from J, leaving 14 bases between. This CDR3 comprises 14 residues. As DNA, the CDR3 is TGTGCCAGTAGCCTTCCTGGGACTTACTATGGCTACACCTTC. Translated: CASSLPGTYYGYTF. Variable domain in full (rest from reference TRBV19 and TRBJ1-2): DGGITQSPKYLFRKEGQNVTLSCEQNLNHDAMYWYRQDPGQGLRLIYYSQIVNDFQKGDIAEGYSVSREKKESFPLTVTSAQKNPTAFYLCASSLPGTYYGYTFGSGTRLTVV.

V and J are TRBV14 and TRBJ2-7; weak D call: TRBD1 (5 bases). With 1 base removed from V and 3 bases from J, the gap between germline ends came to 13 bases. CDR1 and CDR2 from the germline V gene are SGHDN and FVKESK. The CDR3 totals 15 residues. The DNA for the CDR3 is TGTGCCAGCAGCCAAGGGGGCCCTATCGACTACGAGCAGTACTTC. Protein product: CASSQGGPIDYEQYF.

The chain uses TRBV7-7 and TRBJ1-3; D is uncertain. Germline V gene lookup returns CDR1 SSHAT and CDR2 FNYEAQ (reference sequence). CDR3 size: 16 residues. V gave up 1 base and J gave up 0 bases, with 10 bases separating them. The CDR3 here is CASSLDQRISGNTIYF. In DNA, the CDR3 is TGTGCCAGCAGCTTAGATCAGCGGATCTCTGGAAACACCATATATTTT.

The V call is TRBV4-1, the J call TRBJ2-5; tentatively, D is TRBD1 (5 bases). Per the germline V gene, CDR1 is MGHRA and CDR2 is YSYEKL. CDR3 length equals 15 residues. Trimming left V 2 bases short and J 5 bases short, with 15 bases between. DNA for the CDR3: TGCGCCAGCAGCCAACTTCCAGGGTTCGGGGAGACCCAGTACTTC. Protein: CASSQLPGFGETQYF.

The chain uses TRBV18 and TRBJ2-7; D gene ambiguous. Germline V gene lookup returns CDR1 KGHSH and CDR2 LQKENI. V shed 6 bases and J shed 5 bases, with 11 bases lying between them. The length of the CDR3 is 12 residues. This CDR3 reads CASSEVANEQYF. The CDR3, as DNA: TGTGCCAGCTCCGAGGTTGCTAACGAGCAGTACTTC.